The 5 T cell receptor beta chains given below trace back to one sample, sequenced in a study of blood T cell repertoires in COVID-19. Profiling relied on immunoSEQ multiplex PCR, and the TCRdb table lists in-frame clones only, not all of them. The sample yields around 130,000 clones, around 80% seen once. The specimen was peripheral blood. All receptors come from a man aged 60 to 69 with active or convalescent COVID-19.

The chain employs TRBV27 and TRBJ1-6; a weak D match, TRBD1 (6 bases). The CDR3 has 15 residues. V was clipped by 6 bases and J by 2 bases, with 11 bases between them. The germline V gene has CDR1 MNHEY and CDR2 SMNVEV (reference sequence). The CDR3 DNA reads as TGTGCCAGCAGCCCGGGACATGCCTATAATTCACCCCTCCACTTT. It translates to CASSPGHAYNSPLHF.

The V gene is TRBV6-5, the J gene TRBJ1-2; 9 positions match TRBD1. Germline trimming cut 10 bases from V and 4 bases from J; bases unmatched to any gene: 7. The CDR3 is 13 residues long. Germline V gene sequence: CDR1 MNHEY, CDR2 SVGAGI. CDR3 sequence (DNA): TGTGCCACCAAGACAGGGGGGTTCTATGGCTACACCTTC. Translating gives CATKTGGFYGYTF.

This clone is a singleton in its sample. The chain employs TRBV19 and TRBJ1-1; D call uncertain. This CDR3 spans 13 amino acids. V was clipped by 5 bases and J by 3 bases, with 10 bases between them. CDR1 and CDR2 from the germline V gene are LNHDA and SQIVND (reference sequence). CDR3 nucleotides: TGTGCCAGTAGTCACAAGAGGGACACTGAAGCTTTCTTT. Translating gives CASSHKRDTEAFF.

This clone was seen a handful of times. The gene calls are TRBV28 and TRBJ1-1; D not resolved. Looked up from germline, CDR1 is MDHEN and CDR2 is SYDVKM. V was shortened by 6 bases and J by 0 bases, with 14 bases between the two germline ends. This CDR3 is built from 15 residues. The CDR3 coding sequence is TGTGCCAGCAGCCGCGTAGCGGGTTTGAACACTGAAGCTTTCTTT. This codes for CASSRVAGLNTEAFF.

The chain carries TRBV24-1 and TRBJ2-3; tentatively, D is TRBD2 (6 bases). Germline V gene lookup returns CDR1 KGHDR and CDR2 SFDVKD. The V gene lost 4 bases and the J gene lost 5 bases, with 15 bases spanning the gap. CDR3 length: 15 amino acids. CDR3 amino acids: CATSDRRGVEDTQYF. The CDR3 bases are TGTGCCACCAGTGACCGTCGCGGGGTGGAAGATACGCAGTATTTT.